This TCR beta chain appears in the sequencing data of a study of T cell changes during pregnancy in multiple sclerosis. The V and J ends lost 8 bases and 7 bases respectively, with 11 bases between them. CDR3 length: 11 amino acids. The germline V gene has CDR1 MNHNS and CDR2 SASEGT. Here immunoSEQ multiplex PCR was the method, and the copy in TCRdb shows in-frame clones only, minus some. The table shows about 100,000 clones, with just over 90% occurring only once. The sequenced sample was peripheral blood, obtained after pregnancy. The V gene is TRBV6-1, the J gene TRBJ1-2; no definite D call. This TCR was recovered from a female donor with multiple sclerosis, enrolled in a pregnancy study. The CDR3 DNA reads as TGTGCCAGCTGTTGCGATGTTGGCTACACCTTC. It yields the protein CASCCDVGYTF.